Listed below are T cell receptor beta chains from one sample, sequenced in a study of vaccination effects on CD4 cells after COVID-19. No antigen is known for these receptors. The assay was immunoSEQ multiplex PCR, and TCRdb's table has in-frame clones only and misses some. The table has 20,000 to 30,000 clones, about 84% seen once. This specimen consisted of CD4+ T cells from PBMCs cultured with HCoV-NL63 spike peptides, obtained before COVID-19 vaccination. These receptor sequences come from a human donor who had a prior SARS-CoV-2 infection. Both conserved end residues are part of each CDR3. Fields, in order: CDR3 length, D gene, clone size, V gene, J gene, CDR3 DNA, CDR3 protein. A D gene is named only where the DNA matches it firmly. Clone size is not always given. Where it is, it says once, few, many or a class for expanded clones.

CDR3 length: 12; D gene: .; clone size: .; V gene: TRBV19; J gene: TRBJ2-1; CDR3 DNA: TGTGCCAGTAGAGACCAGAGGAATGAGCAGTTCTTC; CDR3 protein: CASRDQRNEQFF
CDR3 length: 15; D gene: TRBD1; clone size: .; V gene: TRBV19; J gene: TRBJ2-7; CDR3 DNA: TGTGCCAGTAGTCGACGGACAGGCCTTCCATACGAGCAGTACTTC; CDR3 protein: CASSRRTGLPYEQYF
CDR3 length: 14; D gene: .; clone size: .; V gene: TRBV3-1/TRBV3-2; J gene: TRBJ1-5; CDR3 DNA: TGTGCCAGCAGCCAAGATCACGGGTATCAGCCCCAGCATTTT; CDR3 protein: CASSQDHGYQPQHF
CDR3 length: 16; D gene: .; clone size: few; V gene: TRBV3-1/TRBV3-2; J gene: TRBJ1-2; CDR3 DNA: TGTGCCAGCAGCCAAGTTGCCTCGTACAGGGCGAATGGCTACACCTTC; CDR3 protein: CASSQVASYRANGYTF
CDR3 length: 13; D gene: .; clone size: .; V gene: TRBV7-3; J gene: TRBJ2-2; CDR3 DNA: TGTGCCAGCAGCTTACTTAACACCGGGGAGCTGTTTTTT; CDR3 protein: CASSLLNTGELFF
CDR3 length: 15; D gene: .; clone size: .; V gene: TRBV11-3; J gene: TRBJ2-6; CDR3 DNA: TGTGCCAGCAGCTTCCCCAGCTCTGGGGCCAACGTCCTGACTTTC; CDR3 protein: CASSFPSSGANVLTF
CDR3 length: 16; D gene: TRBD1; clone size: .; V gene: TRBV3-1/TRBV3-2; J gene: TRBJ2-5; CDR3 DNA: TGTGCCAGCAGCCCATCGACAGGGGGCCACCAAGAGACCCAGTACTTC; CDR3 protein: CASSPSTGGHQETQYF
CDR3 length: 14; D gene: .; clone size: .; V gene: TRBV25-1; J gene: TRBJ1-1; CDR3 DNA: TGTGCCAGCAGTGTAGGGGGGGAGTACACTGAAGCTTTCTTT; CDR3 protein: CASSVGGEYTEAFF
CDR3 length: 14; D gene: .; clone size: .; V gene: TRBV19; J gene: TRBJ1-1; CDR3 DNA: TGTGCCAGTAGCTCACAGGTCGGGGGCACTGAAGCTTTCTTT; CDR3 protein: CASSSQVGGTEAFF
CDR3 length: 15; D gene: TRBD1; clone size: .; V gene: TRBV28; J gene: TRBJ2-7; CDR3 DNA: TGTGCCAGCAGGCGACAGGGGTCCAGCTCCTACGAGCAGTACTTC; CDR3 protein: CASRRQGSSSYEQYF
CDR3 length: 13; D gene: .; clone size: .; V gene: TRBV6-1; J gene: TRBJ1-5; CDR3 DNA: TGTGCCAGCAGTGAAGTGGGCAGGATTCCCCAGCATTTT; CDR3 protein: CASSEVGRIPQHF
CDR3 length: 15; D gene: .; clone size: .; V gene: TRBV4-2; J gene: TRBJ2-7; CDR3 DNA: TGTGCCAGCAGCCAAGATGACCAGCCCGGCTACGAGCAGTACTTC; CDR3 protein: CASSQDDQPGYEQYF
CDR3 length: 17; D gene: .; clone size: .; V gene: TRBV10-3; J gene: TRBJ1-1; CDR3 DNA: TGTGCCATCAGTGACAATATACAACCAAGACAGAGCACTGAAGCTTTCTTT; CDR3 protein: CAISDNIQPRQSTEAFF
CDR3 length: 15; D gene: .; clone size: .; V gene: TRBV5-1; J gene: TRBJ2-7; CDR3 DNA: TGCGCCAGCAGCTCCGGACGGGCGAATTCCTACGAGCAGTACTTC; CDR3 protein: CASSSGRANSYEQYF
CDR3 length: 15; D gene: .; clone size: .; V gene: TRBV9; J gene: TRBJ2-5; CDR3 DNA: TGTGCCAGCAGCGTAGAGGGAGGGGGTCAAGAGACCCAGTACTTC; CDR3 protein: CASSVEGGGQETQYF
CDR3 length: 12; D gene: .; clone size: .; V gene: TRBV24-1; J gene: TRBJ2-3; CDR3 DNA: TGTGCCACCAGTGATTTTTCCAACACGCAGTATTTT; CDR3 protein: CATSDFSNTQYF
CDR3 length: 11; D gene: .; clone size: .; V gene: TRBV29-1; J gene: TRBJ2-5; CDR3 DNA: TGCAGCGTTGGGCCACAAGAGACCCAGTACTTC; CDR3 protein: CSVGPQETQYF
CDR3 length: 17; D gene: .; clone size: large; V gene: TRBV21-1; J gene: TRBJ2-7; CDR3 DNA: TGTGCCAGCAGCTACCCCCGGGACAGGGGTACCTCCTACGAGCAGTACTTC; CDR3 protein: CASSYPRDRGTSYEQYF
CDR3 length: 15; D gene: .; clone size: .; V gene: TRBV5-4; J gene: TRBJ1-1; CDR3 DNA: TGTGCCAGCAGCTTGGGGTCGACTGGTTTTACTGAAGCTTTCTTT; CDR3 protein: CASSLGSTGFTEAFF
CDR3 length: 12; D gene: .; clone size: .; V gene: TRBV2; J gene: TRBJ1-1; CDR3 DNA: TGTGCCAGCAGACGGTTCGGCACTGAAGCTTTCTTT; CDR3 protein: CASRRFGTEAFF
CDR3 length: 15; D gene: .; clone size: few; V gene: TRBV19; J gene: TRBJ1-2; CDR3 DNA: TGTGCCAGTAGTCCAAGACCTCAGGGAAGTCGAGGCTACACCTTC; CDR3 protein: CASSPRPQGSRGYTF
CDR3 length: 16; D gene: .; clone size: .; V gene: TRBV27; J gene: TRBJ2-1; CDR3 DNA: TGTGCCAGCAGTCCCCCCGGGACCCGCTCCTACAATGAGCAGTTCTTC; CDR3 protein: CASSPPGTRSYNEQFF
CDR3 length: 17; D gene: .; clone size: once; V gene: TRBV6-2/TRBV6-3; J gene: TRBJ1-5; CDR3 DNA: TGTGCCAGCAGCCCCATAAACCCTGCGTATAGCAATCAGCCCCAGCATTTT; CDR3 protein: CASSPINPAYSNQPQHF
CDR3 length: 13; D gene: .; clone size: .; V gene: TRBV6-5; J gene: TRBJ1-1; CDR3 DNA: TGTGCCAGCAGTTATAGGGGGTACACTGAAGCTTTCTTT; CDR3 protein: CASSYRGYTEAFF
CDR3 length: 14; D gene: .; clone size: .; V gene: TRBV5-8; J gene: TRBJ1-4; CDR3 DNA: TGTGCCAGCAAGCCCACCAGGGAAAATGAAAAACTGTTTTTT; CDR3 protein: CASKPTRENEKLFF
CDR3 length: 15; D gene: .; clone size: few; V gene: TRBV4-1; J gene: TRBJ1-2; CDR3 DNA: TGCGCCAGCAGCCCCATGGGTCGGGGCTACTATGGCTACACCTTC; CDR3 protein: CASSPMGRGYYGYTF
CDR3 length: 14; D gene: TRBD1; clone size: .; V gene: TRBV19; J gene: TRBJ1-1; CDR3 DNA: TGTGCCAGTAGTACAACAGGGGGCCGTACTGAAGCTTTCTTT; CDR3 protein: CASSTTGGRTEAFF
CDR3 length: 15; D gene: .; clone size: .; V gene: TRBV5-4; J gene: TRBJ1-1; CDR3 DNA: TGTGCCAGCAGCACCTACGTAGCCCGGAACACTGAAGCTTTCTTT; CDR3 protein: CASSTYVARNTEAFF
CDR3 length: 13; D gene: .; clone size: once; V gene: TRBV18; J gene: TRBJ2-3; CDR3 DNA: TGTGCCAGCTCACTCACAGAAGAAGATACGCAGTATTTT; CDR3 protein: CASSLTEEDTQYF
CDR3 length: 11; D gene: .; clone size: once; V gene: TRBV7-2; J gene: TRBJ2-1; CDR3 DNA: TGTGCCAGCAGCTTTCTCGGTGAGCAGTTCTTC; CDR3 protein: CASSFLGEQFF
CDR3 length: 13; D gene: .; clone size: once; V gene: TRBV12-3/TRBV12-4; J gene: TRBJ1-2; CDR3 DNA: TGTGCCAGCAGTTTTTGGGGGGGAGAGGGCTACACCTTC; CDR3 protein: CASSFWGGEGYTF
CDR3 length: 14; D gene: .; clone size: .; V gene: TRBV7-9; J gene: TRBJ1-3; CDR3 DNA: TGTGCCAGCACCATTCTCTACTCTGGAAACACCATATATTTT; CDR3 protein: CASTILYSGNTIYF
CDR3 length: 14; D gene: .; clone size: .; V gene: TRBV30; J gene: TRBJ2-3; CDR3 DNA: TGTGCCTGGGATTTCGTAGGTATCACAGATACGCAGTATTTT; CDR3 protein: CAWDFVGITDTQYF
CDR3 length: 15; D gene: TRBD1; clone size: .; V gene: TRBV4-1; J gene: TRBJ2-7; CDR3 DNA: TGCGCCAGCAGCCCCTGGACAGGGACTGCGAACGAGCAGTACTTC; CDR3 protein: CASSPWTGTANEQYF
CDR3 length: 13; D gene: .; clone size: .; V gene: TRBV28; J gene: TRBJ1-2; CDR3 DNA: TGTGCCAGCACTGATCATAGAGTCTATGGCTACACCTTC; CDR3 protein: CASTDHRVYGYTF
CDR3 length: 18; D gene: TRBD2; clone size: .; V gene: TRBV11-2; J gene: TRBJ2-1; CDR3 DNA: TGTGCCAGCAGCGTAAGGAGGGGACTAGCGGGACCTTTGGATGAGCAGTTCTTC; CDR3 protein: CASSVRRGLAGPLDEQFF
CDR3 length: 11; D gene: .; clone size: .; V gene: TRBV7-9; J gene: TRBJ2-3; CDR3 DNA: TGTGCCAGCACTCTGTGGGATACGCAGTATTTT; CDR3 protein: CASTLWDTQYF
CDR3 length: 14; D gene: .; clone size: once; V gene: TRBV3-1/TRBV3-2; J gene: TRBJ2-3; CDR3 DNA: TGTGCCAGCAGCCGAGGCACACCTACAGATACGCAGTATTTT; CDR3 protein: CASSRGTPTDTQYF
CDR3 length: 13; D gene: TRBD1; clone size: .; V gene: TRBV29-1; J gene: TRBJ1-2; CDR3 DNA: TGCAGCGTTGTGGGACAGGATACCTATGGCTACACCTTC; CDR3 protein: CSVVGQDTYGYTF
CDR3 length: 13; D gene: .; clone size: .; V gene: TRBV5-1; J gene: TRBJ2-5; CDR3 DNA: TGCGCCAGCGCAGACAGAGCCCAAGAGACCCAGTACTTC; CDR3 protein: CASADRAQETQYF
CDR3 length: 15; D gene: .; clone size: once; V gene: TRBV9; J gene: TRBJ2-7; CDR3 DNA: TGTGCCAGCAGCGTAGCGCCAGGGGGGTCCTACGAGCAGTACTTC; CDR3 protein: CASSVAPGGSYEQYF